What follows are 22 T cell receptor beta chains derived from one specimen sequenced in a study of CXCR3-negative and CXCR3-positive naive CD8 T cells. UMI-tagged TRB cDNA libraries were built via 5' RACE. For each CDR3 protein, TCRdb gives one entry from its re-call of the 5' RACE reads, without DNA. The sample data list around 81,000 distinct CDR3 sequences. The sample taken for sequencing was naive CXCR3- CD8+ T cells from blood. This sample's subset: CD45RO-CCR7+CD27+CD95- naive CD8+ T cells lacking CXCR3 (TNR3-). Receptor source: a human donor in good health. Some clones in this sample may be carry-over from other donors' samples.

The chain carries TRBV7-2 and TRBJ2-7; TCRdb selects TRBD1, and the lack of DNA leaves this call unchecked. This CDR3 is 14 amino acids long. Germline-derived CDR1 and CDR2 are SGHTA and FQGNSA. The CDR3 is CASSLQDTDYEQYF.

V gene TRBV28 combines with J gene TRBJ2-7; TCRdb proposes TRBD2, but this gene call is untestable without DNA. Germline lookup yields CDR1 MDHEN and CDR2 SYDVKM. The CDR3 contains 20 residues. The CDR3 loop reads CASSLGTNPLDKFGSYEQYF.

The CDR3 here is CSVVAGGYEQFF. V usage is TRBV29-1 and J usage is TRBJ2-1; checking the TCRdb D call of TRBD1 is not possible without DNA. The germline gives CDR1 SQVTM, CDR2 ANQGSEA. This CDR3 comprises 12 residues.

The CDR3 loop reads CSVESGRSYGYTF. This rearrangement joins TRBV29-1 to TRBJ1-2; TCRdb's D call of TRBD1 is untestable without DNA. Germline V gene lookup returns CDR1 SQVTM and CDR2 ANQGSEA. This CDR3 comprises 13 residues.

The chain uses TRBV4-1 and TRBJ2-7; TCRdb calls TRBD2, which cannot be checked without DNA. The CDR3 covers 15 residues. Germline V CDR1 and CDR2: MGHRA, YSYEKL. The CDR3 is CASSQDPGGSYEQYF.

The genes are TRBV27 and TRBJ2-1; the D call from TCRdb, TRBD2, cannot be confirmed without DNA. The germline CDR1 and CDR2 sequences are MNHEY and SMNVEV (reference sequence). The CDR3 is 12 residues long. CDR3 sequence reads: CASRGGGDEQFF.

V and J are TRBV27 and TRBJ2-2. The germline gives CDR1 MNHEY, CDR2 SMNVEV (reference sequence). CDR3 length equals 12 residues. CDR3 sequence reads: CASSLFPGELFF.

V usage is TRBV19 and J usage is TRBJ2-2. This CDR3 comprises 13 residues. Per the germline V gene, CDR1 is LNHDA and CDR2 is SQIVND (reference sequence). The CDR3 here is CASSRTSTGELFF.

The chain's CDR3 is CASSDSYRGNYGYTF. This chain connects TRBV6-4 to TRBJ1-2; with no DNA, the TCRdb D assignment of TRBD1 cannot be verified. Germline V gives CDR1 MRHNA, CDR2 SNTAGT. The CDR3 loop spans 15 amino acids.

The chain is built from TRBV4-2 and TRBJ2-2. Per the germline V gene, CDR1 is LGHNA and CDR2 is YNFKEQ. The CDR3 covers 14 residues. The CDR3 spells CASMLNRNTGELFF.

The chain carries TRBV4-3 and TRBJ2-7. There are 16 residues in the CDR3. Germline assignment: CDR1 LGHNA and CDR2 YSLEER. The CDR3 sequence: CASSQDLWGGSYEQYF.

The chain has TRBV16 and TRBJ1-5. This CDR3 contains 13 residues. The germline V gene has CDR1 KGHSY and CDR2 FQNENV. The CDR3 loop reads CASSQSANQPQHF.

The rearrangement joins TRBV29-1 to TRBJ2-5; TCRdb indicates TRBD1, and absent DNA this call remains unverified. The germline gives CDR1 SQVTM, CDR2 ANQGSEA. CDR3 length: 14 amino acids. The CDR3 is CSVVTRDSGETQYF.

The rearrangement uses TRBV29-1 and TRBJ2-2. The CDR3 spans 12 residues. The germline gives CDR1 SQVTM, CDR2 ANQGSEA. CDR3 sequence: CSVAVETGELFF.

This rearrangement joins TRBV7-9 to TRBJ2-1; the TCRdb call, TRBD2, lacks DNA for checking. CDR1 and CDR2 (germline): SEHNR, FQNEAQ (reference sequence). The CDR3 spans 16 residues. CDR3 sequence reads: CASSLASGPFYNEQFF.

The chain recombines TRBV7-9 with TRBJ2-5. This CDR3 region has 15 residues. Germline V gene sequence: CDR1 SEHNR, CDR2 FQNEAQ (reference sequence). CDR3 sequence reads: CASSLIRPMEETLYF.

The rearrangement links TRBV10-2 to TRBJ2-1; the TCRdb call, TRBD2, lacks DNA for checking. The CDR3 runs 14 residues. Germline-derived CDR1 and CDR2 are WSHSY and SAAADI. CDR3 protein: CASSEVGGGNEQFF.

J is TRBJ2-7 and V is TRBV28; the D gene TCRdb calls, TRBD1, cannot be checked with no DNA. Germline V gene sequence: CDR1 MDHEN, CDR2 SYDVKM. The CDR3 consists of 18 residues. Here the CDR3 reads CASSHPRDGPGVHYEQYF.

The CDR3: CATSATSGGAGELFF. This sequence joins TRBV15 and TRBJ2-2; TCRdb proposes TRBD2, but this gene call is untestable without DNA. The CDR3 has 15 residues. CDR1 is LNHNV and CDR2 is YYDKDF in the germline V gene (reference sequence).

The genes are TRBV7-9 and TRBJ2-7; as DNA is missing, the TRBD1 call by TCRdb cannot be tested. Germline V CDR1 and CDR2: SEHNR, FQNEAQ (reference sequence). CDR3 length equals 17 residues. The CDR3 region is CASSDPRSTAANDEQYF. The full variable domain, rest sourced from reference TRBV7-9 and TRBJ2-7, is DTGVSQNPRHKITKRGQNVTFRCDPISEHNRLYWYRQTLGQGPEFLTYFQNEAQLEKSRLLSDRFSAERPKGSFSTLEIQRTEQGDSAMYLCASSDPRSTAANDEQYFGPGTRLTVT.

V and J are TRBV28 and TRBJ2-2. There are 14 residues in the CDR3. Germline CDR1 and CDR2: MDHEN and SYDVKM. CDR3: CASSVLVNTGELFF. Supplemented by reference TRBV28 and TRBJ2-2, the full variable domain reads DVKVTQSSRYLVKRTGEKVFLECVQDMDHENMFWYRQDPGLGLRLIYFSYDVKMKEKGDIPEGYSVSREKKERFSLILESASTNQTSMYLCASSVLVNTGELFFGEGSRLTVL.

The chain joins TRBV6-6 to TRBJ2-7; TCRdb calls TRBD1, which cannot be checked without DNA. There are 15 residues in the CDR3. CDR1 and CDR2 (germline): MNHNY, SVGAGI (reference sequence). The CDR3 is CASSSAWGPGGEQYF.